A single sample is the source of the 6 T cell receptor beta chains below, sequenced in a study of cytomegalovirus exposure and HLA in healthy donors. The PCR employed 60 Vbeta primers together with 13 Jbeta primers. Libraries were prepared by immunoSEQ multiplex PCR; TCRdb keeps only in-frame clonotypes and omits some of them. The profile covers about 140,000 clones, with 73% appearing a single time and under 15% taken by the ten largest. Specimen: PBMCs. The receptors come from a human donor in good health.

This clone appeared a few times. The chain joins TRBV7-9 to TRBJ1-1; D is possibly TRBD1 (6 bases). Germline V gene data show CDR1 as SEHNR and CDR2 as FQNEAQ (reference sequence). The CDR3 is 16 amino acids. Trimming cost V 5 bases and J 2 bases, with 18 bases left between them. CDR3 in DNA: TGTGCCAGCAGCCTAGGGGTCGGCAGGGGTAACACTGAAGCTTTCTTT. Amino acids: CASSLGVGRGNTEAFF.

This sequence joins TRBV29-1 and TRBJ1-5; TRBD1 aligns across 7 bases. V shed 8 bases and J 7 bases; nucleotides not matched to a gene: 11. Germline loops: CDR1 SQVTM, CDR2 ANQGSEA. CDR3 length: 13 residues. This CDR3 reads CSREGAARQPQHF. The CDR3 DNA sequence: TGCAGCCGTGAGGGGGCTGCGCGGCAGCCCCAGCATTTT.

The chain has TRBV6-5 and TRBJ1-3; no firm D call. Between the trimmed V and J ends, which lost 5 bases and 1 base, there was a span of 9 bases. This CDR3 has 14 residues. The germline gives CDR1 MNHEY, CDR2 SVGAGI. The CDR3 DNA reads TGTGCCAGCAGTCCAAACGGTTCTGGAAACACCATATATTTT. Translating it yields CASSPNGSGNTIYF.

The chain recombines TRBV6-1 with TRBJ2-1; maybe TRBD1 (6 bases). Trimming pared 6 bases from V and 0 bases from J, leaving 12 bases between. The CDR3 is made up of 15 amino acids. Germline V gene data show CDR1 as MNHNS and CDR2 as SASEGT. The CDR3 DNA reads TGTGCCAGCAGCAACAGGGTAGCCTCCTACAATGAGCAGTTCTTC. Translation gives CASSNRVASYNEQFF.

This clone has only a few counts. The chain recombines TRBV6-5 with TRBJ2-7; 8 bases line up with TRBD1. The CDR3 runs to 13 residues. V shed 2 bases, J shed 4 bases, and the junction held 1 base outside the gene matches. The germline V gene has CDR1 MNHEY and CDR2 SVGAGI. The CDR3 is CASSYDRGYEQYF. In DNA, the CDR3 is TGTGCCAGCAGTTACGACAGGGGTTACGAGCAGTACTTC.

This clone was recorded only once. V gene TRBV19 combines with J gene TRBJ2-1; 8 bases line up with TRBD2. With V trimmed by 6 bases and J by 3 bases, 7 bases remained unmatched. The CDR3 length is 15 residues. Germline V gene lookup returns CDR1 LNHDA and CDR2 SQIVND (reference sequence). The CDR3: CASSPAGTSYNEQFF. The CDR3 region has the DNA TGTGCCAGTAGCCCCGCCGGGACTAGCTACAATGAGCAGTTCTTC.